This paragraph reports one T cell receptor (beta chain). The sample belongs to a study of T cells in tuberculosis. On the study more broadly: T cells were selected with CD1B tetramers loaded with glucose monomycolate.

Findings and limits, study-wide: Low-affinity CD1B-GMM tetramer-binding T cells may have been missed.

Measured with immunoSEQ multiplex PCR; TCRdb has only the in-frame clones, and not every one. The sample lists approximately 59,000 clones; 81% were seen once. V lost 7 bases to trimming and J lost 2 bases, with 24 bases between them. This CDR3 comprises 18 residues. Germline V gene lookup returns CDR1 LNHDA and CDR2 SQIVND (reference sequence). Sorting used thawed, overnight-rested PBMC stained with anti-CD3, a viability dye and GMM-loaded CD1B tetramer. The lipid loaded on the CD1B tetramers was C32 glucose monomycolate from Rhodococcus equi. CD14-expressing monocytes were removed from PBMC before cryopreservation and sorting. From each donor, about 100,000 tetramer-negative cells were sorted.

The sequence was obtained from an adult woman with latent tuberculosis. This chain joins TRBV19 and TRBJ2-1, with TRBD1 as a possible D gene (7 bases). The sample was CD1b-GMM tetramer-negative cells sorted from PBMCs. This CDR3 is CASKGTSRGGGPYNEQFF. CDR3 nucleotide sequence: TGTGCCAGTAAGGGGACGTCTCGAGGAGGGGGCCCCTACAATGAGCAGTTCTTC.